This T cell receptor (beta chain) emerged from a study of radiotherapy plus CTLA-4 blockade in lung cancer. Study outcomes and limitations: Some TCR clones had been derived from tumors. These clones expanded in peripheral blood after radiotherapy plus ipilimumab.

With V trimmed by 1 base and J by 4 bases, 3 bases remained unmatched. The CDR3 totals 15 residues. Germline CDR1 is MGHRA and CDR2 is YSYEKL. About this clone: The antigen remains unidentified.

Clones were read by immunoSEQ multiplex PCR, and TCRdb kept only the in-frame ones, dropping some. The sample shows roughly 90,000 clones, roughly four fifths of them seen only once. Sequencing was performed on peripheral blood, taken from a patient treated with radiotherapy plus ipilimumab. The rearrangement links TRBV4-1 to TRBJ2-1; 8 bases map to TRBD2. The clonotype comes from a human donor with non-small cell lung cancer that progressed on radiotherapy plus ipilimumab. The CDR3 bases are TGCGCCAGCAGCCAAGCGACTAGCGCATACAATGAGCAGTTCTTC. Its protein is CASSQATSAYNEQFF.